The rows below give T cell receptor beta chains drawn from one sample of a study of naive and memory T cell subsets. One entry per CDR3 protein results from TCRdb running MiXCR on the UMI-ligation and nested PCR reads. The profile shows 130,000 to 150,000 distinct CDR3 sequences, 17% of them singletons. The material sequenced was naive CD4+ T cells from blood. These receptors were collected from a human donor in good health. CDR3s include the opening cysteine and the closing phenylalanine or tryptophan. D genes are given only for firm matches. A clone size is listed for some rows: how often the clone was seen (once, few, many), or a class if it is expanded.

cdr3_nt cdr3_aa d_call j_call clone_size v_call
TGTGCCAGCAGTTTGATGAGTCTAGATACGCAGTATTTT CASSLMSLDTQYF - TRBJ2-3 few TRBV12-3/TRBV12-4
TGTGCCAGCAGCTTAGCCACTGAAGCTTTCTTT CASSLATEAFF - TRBJ1-1 - TRBV7-8
TGTGCCAGCAGCTTGGCAGACAGGGTGGATAATTCACCCCTCCACTTT CASSLADRVDNSPLHF TRBD1 TRBJ1-6 few TRBV5-5
TGTGCCAGCAGTTTGGTCCAGGGCGACTATGGCTACACCTTC CASSLVQGDYGYTF - TRBJ1-2 - TRBV28
TGTGCCAGCAGTTCCTCCCGACTAGCTGTGAACACCGGGGAGCTGTTTTTT CASSSSRLAVNTGELFF TRBD2 TRBJ2-2 few TRBV28
TGCAGTGCTAGAGGACATAACTCTGGGGCCAACGTCCTGACTTTC CSARGHNSGANVLTF - TRBJ2-6 many TRBV20-1
TGTGCCAGCAGTCACGGGACAGGGGAAGGCTACACCTTC CASSHGTGEGYTF TRBD1 TRBJ1-2 - TRBV6-6
TGTGCCAGCAGCCGGCGCCGGACTAGCGGGCCGGTACTGCAGTTCTTC CASSRRRTSGPVLQFF TRBD2 TRBJ2-1 - TRBV7-2
TGTGCCAGCAGCCCGCCTACGACAAGAAATAATTCACCCCTCCACTTT CASSPPTTRNNSPLHF - TRBJ1-6 - TRBV7-2
TGCAGTGTCCTTCGGGGAACGGAGACCCAGTACTTC CSVLRGTETQYF - TRBJ2-5 many TRBV20-1
TGCAGCGTGGGTCCGGGACAGAAGAACGCCTACGAGCAGTACTTC CSVGPGQKNAYEQYF TRBD1 TRBJ2-7 - TRBV29-1
TGCGCCAGCAGCCCGGACAACTCTGGAAACACCATATATTTT CASSPDNSGNTIYF - TRBJ1-3 few TRBV5-1
TGCAGTGCTAGCGCTAGCGAGCGCTCCTACGAGCAGTACTTC CSASASERSYEQYF - TRBJ2-7 few TRBV20-1
TGTGCCATCTTGGTGGGGCTAGCGTCAACCCAGTACTTC CAILVGLASTQYF - TRBJ2-5 few TRBV7-2
TGCGCCAGCAGCGTAAACAGGGTCGGGAACGCTGAAGCTTTCTTT CASSVNRVGNAEAFF - TRBJ1-1 few TRBV5-1
TGCGCCAGCAGCCAGGCAGGGGTGTGGACTGAAGCTTTCTTT CASSQAGVWTEAFF - TRBJ1-1 - TRBV4-1
TGCGCCAGCAGCCTAGAACCAGGGAGCACAGATACGCAGTATTTT CASSLEPGSTDTQYF - TRBJ2-3 - TRBV5-1
TGTGCCAGTAGTAGATCGCCAGACACCCGCCAGGGAACCCTCCACTTT CASSRSPDTRQGTLHF - TRBJ1-6 few TRBV19